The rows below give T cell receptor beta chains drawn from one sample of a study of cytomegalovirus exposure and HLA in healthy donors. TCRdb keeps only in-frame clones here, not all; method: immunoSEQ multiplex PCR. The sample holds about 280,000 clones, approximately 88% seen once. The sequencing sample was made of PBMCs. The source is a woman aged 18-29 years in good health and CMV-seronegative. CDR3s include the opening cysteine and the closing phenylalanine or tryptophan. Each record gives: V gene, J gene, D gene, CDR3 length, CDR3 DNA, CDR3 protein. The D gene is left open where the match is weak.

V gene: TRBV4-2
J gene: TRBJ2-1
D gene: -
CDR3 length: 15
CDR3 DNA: TGTGCCAGCAGCCGATCAGCGGAGGGGGGGAATGAGCAGTTCTTC
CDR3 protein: CASSRSAEGGNEQFF

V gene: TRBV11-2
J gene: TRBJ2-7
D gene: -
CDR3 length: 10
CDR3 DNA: TGTGCCAGCAGCCTGACAGAGCAGTACTTC
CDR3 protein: CASSLTEQYF

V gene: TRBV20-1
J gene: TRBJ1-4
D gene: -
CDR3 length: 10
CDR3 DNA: TGCAGTGCTAGTTCGGGGAAACTGTTTTTT
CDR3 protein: CSASSGKLFF

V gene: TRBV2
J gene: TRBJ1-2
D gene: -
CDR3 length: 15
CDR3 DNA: TGTGCCAGCAGTCCGGGGGACGGGGGACTCTATGGCTACACCTTC
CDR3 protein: CASSPGDGGLYGYTF

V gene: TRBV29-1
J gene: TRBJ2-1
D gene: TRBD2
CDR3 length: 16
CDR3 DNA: TGCAGCGTGGCCGGGACTAGCGGGAGAACCTACAATGAGCAGTTCTTC
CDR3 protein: CSVAGTSGRTYNEQFF

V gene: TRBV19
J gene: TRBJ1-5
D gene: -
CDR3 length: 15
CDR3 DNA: TGTGCCAGTAGTATTAGGGGTGGGAGCAATCAGCCCCAGCATTTT
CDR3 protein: CASSIRGGSNQPQHF

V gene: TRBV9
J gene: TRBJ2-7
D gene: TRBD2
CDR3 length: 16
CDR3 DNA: TGTGCCAGCAGCGCGAGGGTCGGGAGGGGAATGGACGAGCAGTACTTC
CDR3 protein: CASSARVGRGMDEQYF

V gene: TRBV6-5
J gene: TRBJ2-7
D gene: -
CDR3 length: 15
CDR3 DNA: TGTGCCAGCAGTTACTCTGGCAGGGGTCTGGAGGAGCAGTACTTC
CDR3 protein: CASSYSGRGLEEQYF

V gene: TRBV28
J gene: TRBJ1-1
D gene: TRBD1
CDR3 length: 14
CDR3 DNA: TGTGCCAGCAGTTTAGGGACAGGGGAAACTGAAGCTTTCTTT
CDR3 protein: CASSLGTGETEAFF

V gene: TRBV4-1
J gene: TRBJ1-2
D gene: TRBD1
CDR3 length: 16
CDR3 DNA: TGCGCCAGCAGCCACCAACCGACAGGGAGGATCAATGGCTACACCTTC
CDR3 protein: CASSHQPTGRINGYTF

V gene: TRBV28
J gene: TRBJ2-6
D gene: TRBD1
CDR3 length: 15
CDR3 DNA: TGTGCCAGCAGTTTAGGATCAGGGGGAGCCAACGTCCTGACTTTC
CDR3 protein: CASSLGSGGANVLTF

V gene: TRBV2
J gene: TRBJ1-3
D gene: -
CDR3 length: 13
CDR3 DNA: TGTGCCAGCAGTGACCCTATCCCAAACACCATATATTTT
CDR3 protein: CASSDPIPNTIYF

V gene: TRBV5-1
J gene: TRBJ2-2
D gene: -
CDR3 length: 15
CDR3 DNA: TGCGCCAGCAGCTTGCGGGCAGGGGACACCGGGGAGCTGTTTTTT
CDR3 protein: CASSLRAGDTGELFF

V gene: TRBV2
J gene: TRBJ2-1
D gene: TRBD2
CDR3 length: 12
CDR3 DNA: TGTGCCAGCAGGGCCCTAGCGGGAGGGATCTTCTTC
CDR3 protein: CASRALAGGIFF

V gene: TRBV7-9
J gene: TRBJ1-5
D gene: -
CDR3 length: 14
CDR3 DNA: TGTGCCAGCAGCCCCTCGGAGGGGCCTCAGCCCCAGCATTTT
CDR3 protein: CASSPSEGPQPQHF

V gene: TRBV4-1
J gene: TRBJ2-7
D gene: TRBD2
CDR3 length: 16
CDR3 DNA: TGCGCCAGCAGCCAAGTTACTAGCGTGACCACTTACGAGCAGTACTTC
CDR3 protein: CASSQVTSVTTYEQYF

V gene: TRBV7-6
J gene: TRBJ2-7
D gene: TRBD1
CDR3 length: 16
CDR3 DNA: TGTGCCAGCAGCTTAGGGGGGACAGGGGGTACCTACGAGCAGTACTTC
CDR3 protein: CASSLGGTGGTYEQYF

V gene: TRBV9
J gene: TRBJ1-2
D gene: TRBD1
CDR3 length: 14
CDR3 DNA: TGTGCCAGCAGCGAAGGGGACAGGAGCTATGGCTACACCTTC
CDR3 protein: CASSEGDRSYGYTF